The clone carrying this T cell receptor (beta chain) was seen repeatedly, ten times or more. This entry is derived from a study of molecular identifiers for immune sequencing clone quantification. The CDR3 runs to 13 residues. V was pared by 2 bases and J by 5 bases, with 9 bases between. Germline loops: CDR1 SEHNR, CDR2 FQNEAQ (reference sequence). One entry per CDR3 protein results from TCRdb running MiXCR on the PCR reads. The sample lists more than 250,000 distinct CDR3 sequences; over 20% were seen once. Sequenced: naive CD8+ T cells from blood, with Jurkat cell RNA spiked in. Subset reported: FACS-sorted CD8+CD4-CCR7+CD45RA+ naive T cells. The chain combines TRBV7-9 with TRBJ1-1; D is unresolved. This TCR was sampled from a human donor in good health. Some libraries in this study had Jurkat cell RNA spiked in. CDR3 sequence reads: CASSLPPSTEAFF. The CDR3 region has the DNA TGTGCCAGCAGCTTACCCCCGTCGACTGAAGCTTTCTTT.